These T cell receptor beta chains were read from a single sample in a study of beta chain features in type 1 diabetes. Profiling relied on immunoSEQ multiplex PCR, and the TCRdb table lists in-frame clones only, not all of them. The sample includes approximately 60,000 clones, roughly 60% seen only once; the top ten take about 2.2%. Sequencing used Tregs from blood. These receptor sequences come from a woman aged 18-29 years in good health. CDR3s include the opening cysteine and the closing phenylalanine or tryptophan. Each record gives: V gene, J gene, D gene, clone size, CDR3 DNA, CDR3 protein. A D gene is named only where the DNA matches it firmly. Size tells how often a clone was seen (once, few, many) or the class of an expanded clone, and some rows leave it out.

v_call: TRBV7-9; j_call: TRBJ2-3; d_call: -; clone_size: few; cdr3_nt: TGTGCCAGCAGCTTAGATGTGGGGGCCACAGATACGCAGTATTTT; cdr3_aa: CASSLDVGATDTQYF
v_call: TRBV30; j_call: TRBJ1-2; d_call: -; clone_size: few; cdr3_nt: TGTGCCTGGAGTGTATACGGCTATGGCTACACCTTC; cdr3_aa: CAWSVYGYGYTF
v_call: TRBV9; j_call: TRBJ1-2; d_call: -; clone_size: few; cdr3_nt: TGTGCCAGCAGCGTGTCAGCCAGGGTTGGCTATGGCTACACCTTC; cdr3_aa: CASSVSARVGYGYTF
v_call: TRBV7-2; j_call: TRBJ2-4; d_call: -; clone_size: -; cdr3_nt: TGTGCCAGCAGCTCCGGAGGGAAAAACATTCAGTACTTC; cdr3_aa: CASSSGGKNIQYF
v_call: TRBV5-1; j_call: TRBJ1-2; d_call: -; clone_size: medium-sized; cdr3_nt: TGCGCCAGCAGACAGGGTAACTATGGCTACACCTTC; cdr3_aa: CASRQGNYGYTF
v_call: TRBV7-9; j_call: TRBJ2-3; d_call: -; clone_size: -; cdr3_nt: TGTGCCAGCAGCCTCGACATGACAACTAGCACAGATACGCAGTATTTT; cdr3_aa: CASSLDMTTSTDTQYF
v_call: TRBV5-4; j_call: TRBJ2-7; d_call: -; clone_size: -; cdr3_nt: TGTGCCAGCAGTCTTGCGGGCGAGCAGTACTTC; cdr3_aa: CASSLAGEQYF
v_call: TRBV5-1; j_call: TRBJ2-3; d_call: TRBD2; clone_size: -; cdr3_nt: TGCGCCAGCTCCCTAGCGGACTTCACAGATACGCAGTATTTT; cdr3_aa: CASSLADFTDTQYF
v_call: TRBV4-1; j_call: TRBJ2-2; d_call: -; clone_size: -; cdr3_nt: TGCGCCAGCAGCCTGCGCCGAGAGGAGCTGTTTTTT; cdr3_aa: CASSLRREELFF
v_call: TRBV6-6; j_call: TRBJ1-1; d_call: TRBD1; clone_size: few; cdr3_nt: TGTGCCAGCAGTTACTCCGGGACAGGGAACACTGAAGCTTTCTTT; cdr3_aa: CASSYSGTGNTEAFF
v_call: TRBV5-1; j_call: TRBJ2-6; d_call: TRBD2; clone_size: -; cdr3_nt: TGCGCCAGCAGCTTGTCTCTAGCGGGAATCTCTGGGGCCAACGTCCTGACTTTC; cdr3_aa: CASSLSLAGISGANVLTF
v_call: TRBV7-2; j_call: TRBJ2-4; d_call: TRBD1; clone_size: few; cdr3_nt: TGTGCCAGCAGGTCCGCTGGCCGGGACAGCAAAAACATTCAGTACTTC; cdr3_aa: CASRSAGRDSKNIQYF
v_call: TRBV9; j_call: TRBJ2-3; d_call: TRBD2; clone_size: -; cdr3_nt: TGTGCCAGCAGCGGAGCGGGGAGTAGCACAGATACGCAGTATTTT; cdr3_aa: CASSGAGSSTDTQYF
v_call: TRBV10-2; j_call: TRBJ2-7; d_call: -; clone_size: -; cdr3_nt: TGCGCCAGCCGAACCGTCGGGGGCTACGAGCAGTACTTC; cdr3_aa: CASRTVGGYEQYF
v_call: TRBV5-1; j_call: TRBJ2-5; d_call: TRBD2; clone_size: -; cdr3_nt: TGCGCCAGCAGCTTTGGACTAGGCGGGGAGACCCAGTACTTC; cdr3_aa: CASSFGLGGETQYF
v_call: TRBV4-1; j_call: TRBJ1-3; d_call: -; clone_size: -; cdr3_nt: TGCGCCAGCAGTGACTTAACCTCTGGAAACACCATATATTTT; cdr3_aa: CASSDLTSGNTIYF
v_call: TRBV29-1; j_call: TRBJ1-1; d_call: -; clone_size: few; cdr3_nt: TGCAGCGTTCATACAGGCTTGGGCACTGAAGCTTTCTTT; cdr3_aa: CSVHTGLGTEAFF
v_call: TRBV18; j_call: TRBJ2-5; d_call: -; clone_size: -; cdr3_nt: TGTGCCAGCTCACATCGGGACAAAGAGACCCAGTACTTC; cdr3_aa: CASSHRDKETQYF
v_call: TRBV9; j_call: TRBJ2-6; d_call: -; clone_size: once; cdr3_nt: TGTGCCAGCAGCGCTACAGGGAGTTGGGCATCTGGGGCCAACGTCCTGACTTTC; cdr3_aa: CASSATGSWASGANVLTF
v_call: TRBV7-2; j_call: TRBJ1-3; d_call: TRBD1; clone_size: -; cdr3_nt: TGTGCCAGCAGCTGGCGGACAGGGGGAAACACCATATATTTT; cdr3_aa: CASSWRTGGNTIYF
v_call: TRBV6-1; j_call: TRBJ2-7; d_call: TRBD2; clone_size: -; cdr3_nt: TGTGCCAGCAGGGCGGGACTAGCGGGAGGCTACGAGCAGTACTTC; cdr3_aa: CASRAGLAGGYEQYF
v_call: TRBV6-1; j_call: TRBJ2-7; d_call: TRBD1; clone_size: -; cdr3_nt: TGTGCCAGCAGGGGGACAGGGGGCTACGAGCAGTACTTC; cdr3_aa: CASRGTGGYEQYF
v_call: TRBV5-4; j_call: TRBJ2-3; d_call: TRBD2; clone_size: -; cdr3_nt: TGTGCCAGCAGCTTGAAATCCAGCGGGGGAAGCACAGATACGCAGTATTTT; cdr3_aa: CASSLKSSGGSTDTQYF
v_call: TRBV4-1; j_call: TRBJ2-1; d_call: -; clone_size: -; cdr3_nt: TGCGCCAGCAGCCAAGTGGTAAGGACAATGAGGCAGTTCTTC; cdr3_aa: CASSQVVRTMRQFF
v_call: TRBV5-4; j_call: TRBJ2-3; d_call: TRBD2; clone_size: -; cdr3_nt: TGTGCCAGCAGCCCCGAGCCGTGGGGGGAGGGGACGCAGTATTTT; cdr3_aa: CASSPEPWGEGTQYF